Listed below are T cell receptor beta chains from one sample, sequenced in a study of cytomegalovirus exposure and HLA in healthy donors. TCRdb keeps only in-frame clones here, not all; method: immunoSEQ multiplex PCR. This sample has approximately 110,000 clones, with roughly 13% found just once. The sample was PBMCs. The source is a man between 40 and 49 years old in good health and CMV-seropositive. Each CDR3 is given with its conserved first and last residue. D genes are given only for firm matches. Size is stated for part of the rows, as once, few or many counts, or as a class when the clone is expanded.

D	V	J	size	DNA	CDR3
TRBD1	TRBV4-3	TRBJ1-2	NA	TGCGCCAGCAGCCGCGATACGACAGGGGGCTATGGCTACACCTTC	CASSRDTTGGYGYTF
TRBD1	TRBV7-6	TRBJ2-2	NA	TGTGCCAGCAGCTCACCATACAGGGGGCGAGGCGGGGAGCTGTTTTTT	CASSSPYRGRGGELFF
NA	TRBV29-1	TRBJ1-2	few	TGCAGCGTTGAACGGTACACCTTC	CSVERYTF
NA	TRBV5-1	TRBJ1-1	NA	TGCGCCAGCAGCGCGGAGGGCTCGAGACGGAAAGCTTTCTTT	CASSAEGSRRKAFF
TRBD2	TRBV6-4	TRBJ2-3	NA	TGTGCCAGCAGTCCTTTAGCGGGAGGGACAGATACGCAGTATTTT	CASSPLAGGTDTQYF
TRBD1	TRBV6-4	TRBJ1-2	NA	TGTGCCAGGGGGCAGGGGGGCGGCTACACCTTC	CARGQGGGYTF
TRBD1	TRBV27	TRBJ1-2	NA	TGTGCCAGCAGTTTGGGACAGGGCTTAGGAGGCTACACCTTC	CASSLGQGLGGYTF
NA	TRBV4-3	TRBJ2-1	NA	TGCGCCAGCAGCCAAAGCGGAGACTTCTACAATGAGCAGTTCTTC	CASSQSGDFYNEQFF
NA	TRBV6-1	TRBJ2-1	few	TGTGCCACCCCTAAGGGGAATGAGCAGTTCTTC	CATPKGNEQFF
TRBD1	TRBV9	TRBJ1-4	few	TGTGCCAGCAGCGTAGAAGGGGGCACATTTGAAAAACTGTTTTTT	CASSVEGGTFEKLFF
TRBD1	TRBV6-1	TRBJ1-6	NA	TGTGCCAGTAGGGACAGGGGTTCTTCACCCCTCCACTTT	CASRDRGSSPLHF
TRBD1	TRBV11-2	TRBJ1-1	few	TGTGCCACCGGGACAGGGGCCCACACTGAAGCTTTCTTT	CATGTGAHTEAFF
NA	TRBV7-9	TRBJ1-5	few	TGTGCCAGCAGCTTAGCGGAGGGAAATAGCAATCAGCCCCAGCATTTT	CASSLAEGNSNQPQHF
TRBD2	TRBV10-3	TRBJ2-5	NA	TGTGCCATCAGTGGGACTAGCGGAACCCAAGAGACCCAGTACTTC	CAISGTSGTQETQYF
TRBD2	TRBV11-1	TRBJ2-2	few	TGTGCCAGCAGCTTCACGGCGGGAGGGGACACCGGGGAGCTGTTTTTT	CASSFTAGGDTGELFF
NA	TRBV18	TRBJ1-2	NA	TGTGCCAGCTCACTCCCCACGCCGGCCAGGGAAAATGGCTACACCTTC	CASSLPTPARENGYTF
NA	TRBV6-1	TRBJ1-2	few	TGTGCCAGCAGTGAAGCGCTTGGCCCTTCAGGCTATGGCTACACCTTC	CASSEALGPSGYGYTF
TRBD1	TRBV30	TRBJ1-5	few	TGTGCCTGGAGTCGGGACAGGGGCAATCAGCCCCAGCATTTT	CAWSRDRGNQPQHF
NA	TRBV7-9	TRBJ2-5	NA	TGTGCCAGCAGCGGGCAATCACAAGAGACCCAGTACTTC	CASSGQSQETQYF
NA	TRBV7-9	TRBJ2-1	few	TGTGCCAGCAGCTTGCAAGGGGATGAGCAGTTCTTC	CASSLQGDEQFF
TRBD2	TRBV10-1	TRBJ2-1	few	TGCGCCAGCAGCCTAGGACTAGCGGCAAATGAGCAGTTCTTC	CASSLGLAANEQFF
TRBD1	TRBV6-6	TRBJ2-7	NA	TGTGCCAGCAGTTACTCCGGGGACAGATTACGAGGGCAGTACTTC	CASSYSGDRLRGQYF
TRBD1	TRBV7-8	TRBJ2-2	few	TGTGCCAGCAGCTTCCGACAGGGCAGCACCGGGGAGCTGTTTTTT	CASSFRQGSTGELFF
TRBD1	TRBV5-1	TRBJ1-1	few	TGCGCCAGCAGCTTACAGGGGGCAGTTGACACTGAAGCTTTCTTT	CASSLQGAVDTEAFF
NA	TRBV19	TRBJ2-4	NA	TGTGCCAGTAGTATGCGCGTAACCAAAAACATTCAGTACTTC	CASSMRVTKNIQYF
NA	TRBV19	TRBJ1-2	NA	TGTGCCAGTAGTCGGAACAGGGAGACCGGCTACACCTTC	CASSRNRETGYTF
TRBD1	TRBV2	TRBJ1-4	NA	TGTGCCACCCAGGGGGGAAGGTATGAAAAACTGCTTTTT	CATQGGRYEKLLF
NA	TRBV5-1	TRBJ2-2	few	TGCGCCAGCAGCTTGTTGGGCCCGAACACCGGGGAGCTGTTTTTT	CASSLLGPNTGELFF
NA	TRBV4-3	TRBJ2-6	NA	TGCGCCAGCAGCCAACATCAGGCCTCTGGGGCCAACGTCCTGACTTTC	CASSQHQASGANVLTF
TRBD2	TRBV5-1	TRBJ2-3	NA	TGCGCCAGCACCTACTCGGGGGCTAGCGGGAGTGGCACAGATACGCAGTATTTT	CASTYSGASGSGTDTQYF
NA	TRBV30	TRBJ1-2	NA	TGTGCCTGGAGTTCTACTCGACAGTCGACCCCCTATGGCTACACCTTC	CAWSSTRQSTPYGYTF
NA	TRBV5-1	TRBJ2-7	NA	TGCGCCAGCGGGGGCCAGGGGTCCCACGAGCAGTACTTC	CASGGQGSHEQYF
NA	TRBV4-3	TRBJ1-2	NA	TGCGCCAGCAGCCAAGATGAGGGAGGGCAGGCCTATGGCTACACCTTC	CASSQDEGGQAYGYTF
NA	TRBV6-1	TRBJ1-4	many	TGTGCCAGCAGACCGGAGGGGCAGGGTAATGAAAAACTGTTTTTT	CASRPEGQGNEKLFF
NA	TRBV10-3	TRBJ1-2	few	TGTGCCATCAGTCCTCTCGTCAGCGGTGGCTACACCTTC	CAISPLVSGGYTF
TRBD1	TRBV16	TRBJ2-5	NA	TGTGCCAGCAGCATTGGACAGGACATTCGAGAGACCCAGTACTTC	CASSIGQDIRETQYF
TRBD2	TRBV5-6	TRBJ2-7	NA	TGTGCCAGCAGCTCTGGGGGGGGAGCGCCCTACGAGCAGTACTTC	CASSSGGGAPYEQYF
TRBD2	TRBV7-9	TRBJ2-5	NA	TGTGCCAGCAGCCGAGGGACTAGCGGGGTAGGGGCCCAAGAGACCCAGTACTTC	CASSRGTSGVGAQETQYF
NA	TRBV14	TRBJ1-2	few	TGTGCCAGCAGCCAAGTAAGCGGGACCTCTAACTATGGCTACACCTTC	CASSQVSGTSNYGYTF
TRBD1	TRBV5-1	TRBJ2-7	few	TGCGCCAGCAGCTTGACCTGGACAGGTTCCTACGAGCAGTACTTC	CASSLTWTGSYEQYF
NA	TRBV7-9	TRBJ2-2	NA	TGTGCCAGCAGCTCAGCGGGCAGCTCAATTTCTTACACCGGGGAGCTGTTTTTT	CASSSAGSSISYTGELFF
NA	TRBV2	TRBJ1-4	few	TGTGCCAGCGGCAGGCCACCAGGTACTAATGAAAAACTGTTTTTT	CASGRPPGTNEKLFF
TRBD2	TRBV4-3	TRBJ2-7	NA	TGCGCCAGCAGCCAAGGCTTGCGGGAGTCTGGCGAGCAGTACTTC	CASSQGLRESGEQYF
TRBD1	TRBV19	TRBJ1-2	NA	TGTGCCAGTAGTCTACAGGGGCGGTATGGCTACACCTTC	CASSLQGRYGYTF
NA	TRBV14	TRBJ1-2	NA	TGTGCCAGCAGCCCGAGTGGGCAGGCGTTGAGCTATGGCTACACCTTC	CASSPSGQALSYGYTF
NA	TRBV10-2	TRBJ1-4	few	TGCGCCAGCAGTCTAGGGGCAACTAATGAAAAACTGTTTTTT	CASSLGATNEKLFF
TRBD2	TRBV15	TRBJ2-7	few	TGTGCCACCAGCAGTTTGGGGACTAGCGTGAGCTCCTACGAGCAGTACTTC	CATSSLGTSVSSYEQYF
NA	TRBV9	TRBJ1-4	NA	TGTGCGTCCCAGCGCAGTGAAGGTGAAAAACTGTTTTTT	CASQRSEGEKLFF
NA	TRBV5-1	TRBJ1-4	few	TGCGCCAGCACCGGACAGCCCGGGGATGAAAAACTGTTTTTT	CASTGQPGDEKLFF
NA	TRBV6-5	TRBJ1-2	few	TGTGCCAGCAGTTACTCGAGACAGACCTATGGCTACACCTTC	CASSYSRQTYGYTF
NA	TRBV7-8	TRBJ2-1	NA	TGTGCCAGCAGCCCGTGGACTACCTATAATACTCTTTCGGAGCAGCAGTTCTTC	CASSPWTTYNTLSEQQFF
NA	TRBV19	TRBJ2-4	NA	TGTGCCACCAGTGGTCTGGGGTCTAGCCAAAACATTCAGTACTTC	CATSGLGSSQNIQYF
TRBD2	TRBV5-6	TRBJ2-7	NA	TGTGCCAGCAGACCGGGACTACTCTCCTACGAGCAGTACTTC	CASRPGLLSYEQYF
TRBD2	TRBV6-5	TRBJ2-3	NA	TGTGCCAGCAGTCGGACTAGCGCTAGAACAGATACGCAGTATTTT	CASSRTSARTDTQYF
NA	TRBV4-1	TRBJ2-4	few	TGCGCCAGCAGCCAAGTGGCCAGGTTAGCCAAAAACATTCAGTACTTC	CASSQVARLAKNIQYF
TRBD1	TRBV18	TRBJ1-4	NA	TGTGCCAGCTCACCAAACCAGGGGGCCGACGAAAAACTGTTTTTT	CASSPNQGADEKLFF
NA	TRBV27	TRBJ2-7	NA	TGTGCCAGCAGTCTAAGGGACACTATCTACGAGCAGTACTTC	CASSLRDTIYEQYF
TRBD2	TRBV13	TRBJ2-1	few	TGTGCCAGCAGCTTAGGACTAGCGGGGCACGTCAATGAGCAGTTCTTC	CASSLGLAGHVNEQFF
TRBD2	TRBV11-2	TRBJ2-5	NA	TGTGCCAGCAGCCCAGAAGCGGGAGTAGGGGAGACCCAGTACTTC	CASSPEAGVGETQYF